This TCR beta chain emerged from a study of T-cell reconstitution after alpha-beta-depleted transplantation in children. This clonotype was seen only a few times. Unique molecular identifiers tagged the TCRbeta library. One entry per CDR3 protein results from TCRdb running MiXCR on the PCR reads. The sample has fewer than 550,000 distinct CDR3 sequences, approximately 10% seen once. V dropped 6 bases and J dropped 8; count of bases not matched to a gene: 13. Germline V gives CDR1 WSHSY, CDR2 SAAADI. There are 18 residues in the CDR3. The sample was PBMCs from the stem cell graft donor, taken from the stem cell graft. The TCR comes from a human donor who donated a stem cell graft to a child with acute myeloid leukemia. The chain carries TRBV10-2 and TRBJ2-1; TRBD2 agrees at 16 bases. CDR3 coding DNA: TGCGCCAGCAGCGCGGGACTAGCGGGGGGGCCAGGGTGGGATGAGCAGTTCTTC. This sequence encodes CASSAGLAGGPGWDEQFF.